This passage covers 28 T cell receptor beta chains from one sample sequenced in a study of blood T cells in healthy people across ages. Next came a second PCR, run for roughly 6 to 11 cycles, which used a sample-barcoded 5' primer along with a J-beta primer mix. TCRdb reprocessed the 5' RACE reads with MiXCR, giving one entry per CDR3 protein. The sample has about 750,000 distinct CDR3 sequences; 50% to 65% are singletons. What was sequenced was blood. All receptors derive from an elderly man in good health.

The chain employs TRBV25-1 and TRBJ2-7; 7 positions agree with TRBD2. The germline V gene encodes CDR1 MGHDK and CDR2 SYGVNS. This CDR3 spans 16 amino acids. Trimming cost V 5 bases and J 0 bases; bases outside gene matches: 10. The CDR3 nucleotides read TGTGCCAGCAGTTCCCTTTTACGGGAGGCCTCCTACGAGCAGTACTTC. Its protein product is CASSSLLREASYEQYF.

CDR3 in amino acids: CSVEDLGNKQYF. In DNA, the CDR3 is TGCAGCGTTGAAGACTTAGGGAATAAGCAGTACTTC. J is TRBJ2-5 and V is TRBV29-1; D gene uncertain. Germline assignment: CDR1 SQVTM and CDR2 ANQGSEA. V lost 0 bases and J lost 11, with 13 bases in between. The CDR3 spans 12 residues. The variable domain in full, completed from reference TRBV29-1 and TRBJ2-5, reads SAVISQKPSRDICQRGTSLTIQCQVDSQVTMMFWYRQQPGQSLTLIATANQGSEATYESGFVIDKFPISRPNLTFSTLTVSNMSPEDSSIYLCSVEDLGNKQYFGPGTRLLVL.

The chain couples TRBV6-2 or TRBV6-3 to TRBJ2-7; D is undetermined. The CDR3 consists of 14 residues. V was trimmed by 6 bases and J by 0 bases, leaving 12 bases between them. The germline V gene encodes CDR1 MNHEY and CDR2 SVGEGT. The CDR3 DNA sequence: TGTGCCAGCAGGGGTCTCGGCGTCTCCTACGAGCAGTACTTC. Translating gives CASRGLGVSYEQYF.

In its sample, this clonotype was seen once. This chain uses TRBV11-3 with TRBJ2-3, with TRBD2 as a possible D gene (5 bases). This CDR3 has 13 residues. V shed 4 bases and J shed 5 bases, with 10 bases lying between them. Per the germline V gene, CDR1 is SGHNT and CDR2 is YENEEA. In DNA, the CDR3 is TGTGCCAGCAGCTCGGACGGGATAGATACGCAGTATTTT. Its protein product is CASSSDGIDTQYF.

This clonotype was detected ten times or more. The chain joins TRBV11-1 to TRBJ2-4, with 10 bases that match TRBD2. The junction had 13 bases not matched to a gene; V was cut back by 5 bases and J by 0 bases. Germline values: CDR1 SGHAT, CDR2 FQDESV (reference sequence). The CDR3 runs 19 residues. The DNA of the CDR3 is TGTGCCAGCAGCGCTCCGGGACTAGCGACACATTTAGCCAAAAACATTCAGTACTTC. Amino acids: CASSAPGLATHLAKNIQYF.

This clonotype has a single count. At one end the junction does not follow the germline gene, possibly because of a read error. The CDR3 DNA reads TGTACCAGCAGCCAACCCGAGGATGGGCCCCAGCATTTT. Encoded protein: CTSSQPEDGPQHF. The chain is built from TRBV3-1 and TRBJ1-5; no clear D gene. The germline V gene encodes CDR1 LGHDT and CDR2 YNNKEL (reference sequence). The CDR3 contains 13 residues.

This clonotype turned up a few times. This rearrangement joins TRBV20-1 to TRBJ2-1; 7 bases map to TRBD2. Germline trimming cut 7 bases from V and 1 base from J; bases unmatched to any gene: 13. From germline, CDR1 is DFQATT and CDR2 SNEGSKA (reference sequence). The CDR3 has 16 amino acids. This CDR3 is CSVSGEGQRSYNEQFF. The CDR3 nucleotides read TGCAGTGTTTCGGGGGAGGGCCAGAGGTCCTACAATGAGCAGTTCTTC.

This clonotype has just a few counts. This chain links TRBV27 with TRBJ2-7; D unclear. Germline values: CDR1 MNHEY, CDR2 SMNVEV (reference sequence). CDR3 length: 13 amino acids. Trimming cost V 3 bases and J 3 bases, with 9 bases left between them. As DNA, the CDR3 is TGTGCCAGCAGTTTCAGTCGACACTACGAGCAGTACTTC. It is translated as CASSFSRHYEQYF.

This sequence joins TRBV29-1 and TRBJ2-5; no firm D call. The length of the CDR3 is 12 residues. The germline V gene has CDR1 SQVTM and CDR2 ANQGSEA. V dropped 3 bases and J dropped 0 bases, with 5 bases sitting between them. The CDR3 nucleotides read TGCAGCGTTGAGCGCCACCAAGAGACCCAGTACTTC. Protein product: CSVERHQETQYF.

The genes are TRBV4-1 and TRBJ2-1, with 12 bases lining up with TRBD2. The CDR3 has 18 amino acids. CDR1 is MGHRA, CDR2 YSYEKL, per germline. Unmatched junction bases numbered 11, after V lost 1 base and J lost 7 bases. DNA for the CDR3: TGCGCCAGCAGCCAAGGACCTCTGTCTAGCGGGAGGGGGAATGAGCAGTTCTTC. Protein sequence: CASSQGPLSSGRGNEQFF.

This chain connects TRBV18 to TRBJ2-2; 9 bases align to TRBD1. Germline V gene sequence: CDR1 KGHSH, CDR2 LQKENI. The ends lost 2 bases at V and 6 bases at J; junction bases unmatched: 10. This CDR3 is 17 amino acids long. The CDR3 DNA is TGTGCCAGCTCACCATCCCGTCGACAGGGGGATTCCGGGGAGCTGTTTTTT. It encodes CASSPSRRQGDSGELFF.

V usage is TRBV24-1 and J usage is TRBJ2-4; 9 positions agree with TRBD1. In germline, CDR1 is KGHDR, CDR2 SFDVKD. Trimming at V came to 4 bases and at J to 4 bases, leaving 10 bases not matched to a gene. The CDR3 contains 17 residues. The chain's CDR3 is CATSDPGTGLGKNIQYF. The CDR3 nucleotides are TGTGCCACCAGTGACCCTGGGACAGGGCTCGGGAAAAACATTCAGTACTTC.

This clonotype occurred once. This chain links TRBV5-1 with TRBJ2-7; D gene uncertain. V was clipped by 0 bases and J by 0 bases, with 10 bases between them. The CDR3 sequence is 15 residues long. Germline V gene data show CDR1 as SGHRS and CDR2 as YFSETQ. For the CDR3, the DNA is TGCGCCAGCAGCTTGGGACACACGAGCTCCTACGAGCAGTACTTC. Its translation is CASSLGHTSSYEQYF.

This rearrangement joins TRBV5-1 to TRBJ2-5, with TRBD2 identical over 13 bases. The CDR3 consists of 20 residues. Germline V lookup: CDR1 SGHRS, CDR2 YFSETQ. With V trimmed by 4 bases and J by 3 bases, 18 bases remained unmatched. The CDR3 region has the DNA TGCGCCAGCAGCCCGGGTCGGACTAGCGGGAGAAGTTCCCAGAAAGAGACCCAGTACTTC. The encoded protein is CASSPGRTSGRSSQKETQYF.

The chain recombines TRBV11-2 with TRBJ2-5; tentative D call: TRBD1 (6 bases). Germline CDR1 and CDR2: SGHAT and FQNNGV. The CDR3 has 14 residues. V lost 5 bases and J 5 bases, leaving 15 bases between the germline ends. CDR3: CASSQQTGGETQYF. The CDR3 DNA sequence: TGTGCCAGCAGCCAACAGACAGGCGGGGAGACCCAGTACTTC.

The chain uses TRBV7-9 and TRBJ2-4; tentatively, D is TRBD1 (6 bases). The end of the DNA fits TRBJ2-7 better, so the J call may be wrong. CDR3 size: 15 residues. The V gene's germline CDR1 is SEHNR and CDR2 FQNEAQ (reference sequence). CDR3 protein: CASSLAGRGPLEQYF. CDR3 DNA sequence: TGTGCCAGCAGCTTAGCGGGCAGGGGACCCCTCGAGCAGTACTTC.

This clonotype was picked up one time. The CDR3 loop reads CASISQGQETQYF. DNA for the CDR3: TGTGCCAGCATTTCGCAGGGGCAAGAGACCCAGTACTTC. The rearrangement joins TRBV12-3 or TRBV12-4 to TRBJ2-5; possibly TRBD1 for D (6 bases). Trimming left V 7 bases short and J 2 bases short, with 11 bases between. This CDR3 is built from 13 residues.

V is TRBV4-1 and J is TRBJ1-2, with 7 positions matching TRBD1. V lost 3 bases and J lost 8; bases outside the gene matches: 15. This CDR3 comprises 16 residues. CDR1 is MGHRA, CDR2 YSYEKL, per germline. The CDR3 is CASSHPPTGPARGYTF. CDR3 bases: TGCGCCAGCAGCCACCCTCCGACAGGGCCCGCAAGAGGCTACACCTTC.

The chain is built from TRBV13 and TRBJ1-1; D is possibly TRBD1 (5 bases). This CDR3 has 15 amino acids. Germline assignment: CDR1 PRHDT and CDR2 FYEKMQ (reference sequence). V lost 4 bases to trimming and J lost 0 bases, with 12 bases between them. CDR3 protein: CASSSLGRLNTEAFF. Here the CDR3 DNA reads TGTGCCAGCAGCTCGCTGGGGCGGTTGAACACTGAAGCTTTCTTT.

This clonotype showed up just a few times. The chain has TRBV7-2 and TRBJ2-1; D call uncertain. The V and J ends lost 2 bases and 6 bases respectively, with 8 bases between them. The CDR3 has 13 residues. The germline V gene encodes CDR1 SGHTA and CDR2 FQGNSA. As DNA, the CDR3 is TGTGCCAGCAGCTTAAACATATTCAATGAGCAGTTCTTC. Protein: CASSLNIFNEQFF.

This chain uses TRBV4-1 with TRBJ2-1; D unresolved. The CDR3 has 14 residues. The germline V gene encodes CDR1 MGHRA and CDR2 YSYEKL. V was shortened by 1 base and J by 6 bases, with 10 bases between the two germline ends. CDR3 region: CASSQVHPSNEQFF. CDR3 coding DNA: TGCGCCAGCAGCCAAGTGCATCCTAGCAATGAGCAGTTCTTC.

This clonotype was observed a handful of times. The chain recombines TRBV13 with TRBJ2-7; 12 bases agree with TRBD2. Germline lookup yields CDR1 PRHDT and CDR2 FYEKMQ (reference sequence). This CDR3 comprises 17 residues. V was clipped by 6 bases and J by 0 bases; unmatched bases: 9. CDR3 DNA: TGTGCCAGCAGGCGGACTAGCGGGACTTTGAGCTCCTACGAGCAGTACTTC. Translation: CASRRTSGTLSSYEQYF.

The table lists this clonotype with a few counts. V usage is TRBV4-1 and J usage is TRBJ2-1; no firm D call. The germline V gene encodes CDR1 MGHRA and CDR2 YSYEKL. With 7 bases removed from V and 0 bases from J, the gap between germline ends came to 10 bases. CDR3 size: 14 residues. The CDR3: CASTVGSSYNEQFF. As DNA, the CDR3 is TGCGCCAGCACGGTGGGAAGCTCCTACAATGAGCAGTTCTTC.

This rearrangement joins TRBV7-8 to TRBJ2-1, with TRBD1 matching 9 bases. V shed 1 base, J shed 12 bases, and the junction held 7 bases outside the gene matches. Germline-derived CDR1 and CDR2 are SGHVS and FQNEAQ. The CDR3 spans 14 residues. As DNA, the CDR3 is TGTGCCAGCAGCTTAGGAGACAGGGGGAGGGTGCAGTTCTTC. It is translated as CASSLGDRGRVQFF. The full variable domain, in which reference TRBV7-8 and TRBJ2-1 provide the parts outside the CDR3, is GAGVSQSPRYKVAKRGQDVALRCDPISGHVSLFWYQQALGQGPEFLTYFQNEAQLDKSGLPSDRFFAERPEGSVSTLKIQRTQQEDSAVYLCASSLGDRGRVQFFGPGTRLTVL.

The V and J genes are TRBV24-1 and TRBJ2-5; 7 bases map to TRBD1. The CDR3 sequence is 14 residues long. Germline-derived CDR1 and CDR2 are KGHDR and SFDVKD. V shed 0 bases, J shed 5 bases, and the junction held 2 bases outside the gene matches. The CDR3 loop reads CATSDLRGRETQYF. CDR3 coding DNA: TGTGCCACCAGTGATTTGAGGGGGCGGGAGACCCAGTACTTC.

This chain links TRBV6-6 with TRBJ2-3; D might be TRBD2 (6 bases). The germline V gene has CDR1 MNHNY and CDR2 SVGAGI (reference sequence). The germline V and J ends were trimmed by 7 bases and 2 bases, with 10 bases remaining between them. This CDR3 is 13 amino acids long. Written as DNA, the CDR3 is TGTGCCAGCACGGCGGGGTTCACAGATACGCAGTATTTT. Amino acids: CASTAGFTDTQYF.

This clonotype has only a few counts. The rearrangement links TRBV29-1 to TRBJ2-1; TRBD1 aligns across 10 bases. Trimming took 2 bases from V and 6 from J; bases not matched to a gene: 4. This CDR3 contains 14 residues. Germline lookup yields CDR1 SQVTM and CDR2 ANQGSEA. CDR3 in DNA: TGCAGCGTTGAAAGGGGGACAGGGGTCAATGAGCAGTTCTTC. It codes for CSVERGTGVNEQFF.

The sample holds a few counts of this clonotype. The chain combines TRBV5-1 with TRBJ2-1; TRBD1 agrees at 7 bases. V was pared by 4 bases and J by 9 bases, with 7 bases of the junction left unmatched. CDR1 SGHRS and CDR2 YFSETQ come from the germline V gene. The CDR3 covers 13 residues. CDR3 amino acids: CASSVTGAAEQFF. In nucleotides, the CDR3 is TGCGCCAGCAGCGTTACAGGGGCGGCTGAGCAGTTCTTC.